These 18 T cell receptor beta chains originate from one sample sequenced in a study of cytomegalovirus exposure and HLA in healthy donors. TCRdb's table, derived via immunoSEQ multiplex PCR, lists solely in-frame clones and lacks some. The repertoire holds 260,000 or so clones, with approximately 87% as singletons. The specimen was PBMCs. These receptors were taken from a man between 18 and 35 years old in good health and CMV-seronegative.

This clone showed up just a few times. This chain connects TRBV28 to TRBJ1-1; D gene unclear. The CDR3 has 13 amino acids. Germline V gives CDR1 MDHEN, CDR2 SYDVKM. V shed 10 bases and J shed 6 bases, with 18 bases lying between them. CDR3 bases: TGTGCCACCATGACGGGGTCGATCGCTGAAGCTTTCTTT. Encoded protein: CATMTGSIAEAFF. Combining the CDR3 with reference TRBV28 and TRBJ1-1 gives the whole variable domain DVKVTQSSRYLVKRTGEKVFLECVQDMDHENMFWYRQDPGLGLRLIYFSYDVKMKEKGDIPEGYSVSREKKERFSLILESASTNQTSMYLCATMTGSIAEAFFGQGTRLTVV.

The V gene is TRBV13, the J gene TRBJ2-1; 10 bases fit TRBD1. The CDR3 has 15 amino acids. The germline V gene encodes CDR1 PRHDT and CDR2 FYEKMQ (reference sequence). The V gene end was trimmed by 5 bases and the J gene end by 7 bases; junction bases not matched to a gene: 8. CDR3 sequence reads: CASSPLRDRGNEQFF. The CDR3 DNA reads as TGTGCCAGCAGCCCCCTGAGGGACAGGGGAAATGAGCAGTTCTTC. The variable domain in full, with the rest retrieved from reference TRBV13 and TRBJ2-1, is AAGVIQSPRHLIKEKRETATLKCYPIPRHDTVYWYQQGPGQDPQFLISFYEKMQSDKGSIPDRFSAQQFSDYHSELNMSSLELGDSALYFCASSPLRDRGNEQFFGPGTRLTVL.

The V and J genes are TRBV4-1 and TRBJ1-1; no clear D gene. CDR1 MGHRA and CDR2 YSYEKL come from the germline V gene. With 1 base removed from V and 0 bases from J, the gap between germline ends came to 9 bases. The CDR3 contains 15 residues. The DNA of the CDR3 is TGCGCCAGCAGCCAAGTTTCGGGGATGAACACTGAAGCTTTCTTT. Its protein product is CASSQVSGMNTEAFF.

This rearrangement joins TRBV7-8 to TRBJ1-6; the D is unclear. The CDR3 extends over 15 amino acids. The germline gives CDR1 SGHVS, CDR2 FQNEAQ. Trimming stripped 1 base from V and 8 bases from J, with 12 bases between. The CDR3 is CASSLGSHLDSPLHF. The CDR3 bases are TGTGCCAGCAGCTTAGGGAGCCATCTTGATTCACCCCTCCACTTT.

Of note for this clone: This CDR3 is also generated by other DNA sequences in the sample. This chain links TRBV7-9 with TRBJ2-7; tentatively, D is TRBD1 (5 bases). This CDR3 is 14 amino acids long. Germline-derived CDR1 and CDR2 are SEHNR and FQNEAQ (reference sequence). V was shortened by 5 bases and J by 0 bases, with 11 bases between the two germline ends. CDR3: CASSPRQSSYEQYF. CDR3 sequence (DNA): TGTGCCAGCAGCCCTCGACAGAGCTCCTACGAGCAGTACTTC.

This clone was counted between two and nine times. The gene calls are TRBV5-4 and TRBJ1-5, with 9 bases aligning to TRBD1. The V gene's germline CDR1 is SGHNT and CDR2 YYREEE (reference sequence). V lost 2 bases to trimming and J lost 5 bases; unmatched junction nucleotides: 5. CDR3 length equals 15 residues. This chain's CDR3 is CASSFGTGSDQPQHF. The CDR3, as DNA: TGTGCCAGCAGCTTCGGGACAGGGTCTGATCAGCCCCAGCATTTT.

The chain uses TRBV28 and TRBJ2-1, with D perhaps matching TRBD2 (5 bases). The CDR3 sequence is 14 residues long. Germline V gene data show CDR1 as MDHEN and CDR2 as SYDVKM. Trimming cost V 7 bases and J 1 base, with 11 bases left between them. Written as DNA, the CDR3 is TGTGCCAGCATAGTTCGGGGTTCCTACAATGAGCAGTTCTTC. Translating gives CASIVRGSYNEQFF.

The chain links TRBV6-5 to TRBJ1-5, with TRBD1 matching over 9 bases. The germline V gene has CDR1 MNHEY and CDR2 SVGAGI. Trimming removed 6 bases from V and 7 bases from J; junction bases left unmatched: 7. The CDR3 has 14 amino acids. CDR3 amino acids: CASSSTGGGQPQHF. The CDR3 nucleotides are TGTGCCAGCAGCTCTACAGGGGGCGGGCAGCCCCAGCATTTT.

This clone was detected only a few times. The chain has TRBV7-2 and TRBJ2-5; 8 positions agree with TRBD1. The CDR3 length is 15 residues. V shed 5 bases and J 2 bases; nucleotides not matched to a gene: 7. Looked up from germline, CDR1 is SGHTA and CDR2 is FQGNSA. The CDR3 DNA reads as TGTGCCAGCAGCCCAAGACAGGGGTGGCAAGAGACCCAGTACTTC. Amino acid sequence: CASSPRQGWQETQYF.

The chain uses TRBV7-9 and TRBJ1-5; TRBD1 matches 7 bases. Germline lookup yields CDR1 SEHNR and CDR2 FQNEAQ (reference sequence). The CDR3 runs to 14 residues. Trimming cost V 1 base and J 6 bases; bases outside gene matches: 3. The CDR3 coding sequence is TGTGCCAGCAGCTTAGGGCAGGGGGTTCAGCCCCAGCATTTT. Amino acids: CASSLGQGVQPQHF.

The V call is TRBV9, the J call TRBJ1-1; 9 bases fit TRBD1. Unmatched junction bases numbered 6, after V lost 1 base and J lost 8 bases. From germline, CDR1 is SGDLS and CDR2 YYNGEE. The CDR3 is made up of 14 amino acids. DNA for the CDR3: TGTGCCAGCAGCGTAACAGGGGACAGGGTGGAAGCTTTCTTT. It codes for CASSVTGDRVEAFF.

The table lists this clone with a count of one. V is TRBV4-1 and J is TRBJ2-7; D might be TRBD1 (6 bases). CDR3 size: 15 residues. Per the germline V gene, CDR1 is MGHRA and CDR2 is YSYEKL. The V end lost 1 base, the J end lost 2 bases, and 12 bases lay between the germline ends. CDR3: CASSQGEGGTYEQYF. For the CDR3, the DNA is TGCGCCAGCAGCCAAGGAGAAGGGGGTACCTACGAGCAGTACTTC.

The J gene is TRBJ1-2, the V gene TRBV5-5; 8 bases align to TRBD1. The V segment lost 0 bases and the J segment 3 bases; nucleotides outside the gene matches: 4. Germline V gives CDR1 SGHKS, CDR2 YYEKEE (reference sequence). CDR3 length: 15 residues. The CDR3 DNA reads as TGTGCCAGCAGCTTGGGGACAGGGATCTACTATGGCTACACCTTC. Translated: CASSLGTGIYYGYTF.

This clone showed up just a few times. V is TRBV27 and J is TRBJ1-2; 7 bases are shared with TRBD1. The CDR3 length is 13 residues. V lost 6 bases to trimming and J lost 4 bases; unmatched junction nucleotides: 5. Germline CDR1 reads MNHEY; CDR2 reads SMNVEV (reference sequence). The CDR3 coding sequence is TGTGCCAGCAGAACCGGGACAGTCTATGGCTACACCTTC. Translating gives CASRTGTVYGYTF.

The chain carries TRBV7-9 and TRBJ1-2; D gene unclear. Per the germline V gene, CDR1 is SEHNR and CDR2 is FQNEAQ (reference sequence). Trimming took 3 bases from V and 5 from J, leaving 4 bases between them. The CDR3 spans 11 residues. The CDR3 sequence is CASSFGYGYTF. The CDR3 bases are TGTGCCAGCAGCTTCGGGTATGGCTACACCTTC.

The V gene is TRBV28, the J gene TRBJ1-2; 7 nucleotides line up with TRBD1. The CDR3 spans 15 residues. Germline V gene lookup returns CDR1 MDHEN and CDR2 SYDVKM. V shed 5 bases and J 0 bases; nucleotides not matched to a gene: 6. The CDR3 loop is CASSMWTGSNYGYTF. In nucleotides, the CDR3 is TGTGCCAGCAGTATGTGGACAGGTTCTAACTATGGCTACACCTTC.

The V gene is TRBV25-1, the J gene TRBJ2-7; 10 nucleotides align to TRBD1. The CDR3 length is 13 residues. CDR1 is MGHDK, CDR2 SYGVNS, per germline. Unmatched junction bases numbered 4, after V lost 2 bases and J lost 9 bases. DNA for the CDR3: TGTGCCAGCAGTGAAGGGACAGGGGTCGGGCAGTACTTC. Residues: CASSEGTGVGQYF.

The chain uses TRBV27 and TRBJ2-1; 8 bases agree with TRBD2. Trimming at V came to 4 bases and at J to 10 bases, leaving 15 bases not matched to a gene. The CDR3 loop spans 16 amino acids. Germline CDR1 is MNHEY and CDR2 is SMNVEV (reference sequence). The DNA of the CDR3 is TGTGCCAGCAGTTATATACTAACGGGAGGGCCAGGGGAGCAGTTCTTC. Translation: CASSYILTGGPGEQFF.